A single sample gave rise to the 5 T cell receptor beta chains below, sequenced in a study of metastatic and nonmetastatic thyroid tumors. From the PCR reads, TCRdb re-called clones with MiXCR. The repertoire consists of about 25,000 clones, with around a fifth occurring once and the leading ten covering about 25%. Among the patients, none had received any treatment before thyroid surgery. Sample: blood. Receptors originate from a male donor with papillary thyroid cancer or a benign thyroid nodule (not recorded which). Some clones in this sample may be carry-over from other donors' samples.

This chain joins TRBV12-3 or TRBV12-4 and TRBJ2-3; maybe TRBD1 (5 bases). CDR3 length: 13 amino acids. The V end was cut by 2 bases, the J end by 7 bases, with 10 bases between. CDR3 nucleotide sequence: TGTGCCAGCAGTTTAAGGACACCCAATACGCAGTATTTT. Protein: CASSLRTPNTQYF.

Many counts were recorded for this clone. A much larger clone is a single base away; this may be a read error. The same CDR3 also results from other DNA sequences found in this sample. The rearrangement uses TRBV6-4 and TRBJ2-2; D remains unclear. There are 13 residues in the CDR3. The germline V gene encodes CDR1 MRHNA and CDR2 SNTAGT. The CDR3 DNA sequence: TGTGCCAGCAGTGACTTTGACACTGGGGAGCTGTTTTTT. This codes for CASSDFDTGELFF.

In its sample, this clone was seen many times. The chain combines TRBV5-6 with TRBJ1-1; no reliable D call. CDR3 length: 12 residues. The V gene's germline CDR1 is SGHDT and CDR2 YYEEEE. Trimming stripped 3 bases from V and 6 bases from J, with 9 bases between. CDR3 residues: CASSSYNAEAFF. DNA of the CDR3: TGTGCCAGCAGCTCCTACAACGCTGAAGCTTTCTTT.

This clone has at least ten counts. This CDR3 reads CASTLLRDTVNEQFF. For the CDR3, the DNA is TGTGCCAGCACCCTCCTCCGGGACACAGTCAATGAGCAGTTCTTC. The rearrangement links TRBV6-1 to TRBJ2-1; D might be TRBD1 (6 bases). The germline CDR1 and CDR2 sequences are MNHNS and SASEGT. This CDR3 comprises 15 residues. Between the trimmed V and J ends, which lost 7 bases and 6 bases, there was a span of 19 bases.

This chain uses TRBV11-2 with TRBJ1-3; 11 bases line up with TRBD1. This CDR3 spans 16 amino acids. J lost 0 bases, V lost 3 bases, and 1 base had no gene match. Germline V gene data show CDR1 as SGHAT and CDR2 as FQNNGV. The CDR3 DNA sequence: TGTGCCAGCAGCTTTGGGACAGGGGGCTCTGGAAACACCATATATTTT. Protein product: CASSFGTGGSGNTIYF. Together with reference TRBV11-2 and TRBJ1-3, the CDR3 gives the full variable domain: EAGVAQSPRYKIIEKRQSVAFWCNPISGHATLYWYQQILGQGPKLLIQFQNNGVVDDSQLPKDRFSAERLKGVDSTLKIQPAKLEDSAVYLCASSFGTGGSGNTIYFGEGSWLTVV.